This T cell receptor (beta chain) comes out of a study of blood T cell repertoires in COVID-19. Study in general: Samples representing acute and convalescent COVID-19 were sourced from the United States, Italy and Spain. T cells, B-cell-depleted T cells, or PBMCs supplied cDNA or gDNA.

In the authors' workflow: Amplification from reference gene primers served as the basis for estimated nucleated cell counts. This table comes from immunoSEQ multiplex PCR, and its TCRdb copy is limited to in-frame clones, with some not included. Clone size and V and J calls were adopted from that table, with D and trimming inferred from the DNA. Of about 78,000 clones listed, over 80% are singletons. The source of this sequence is a man in his sixties with active or convalescent COVID-19. The sample was peripheral blood.

The CDR3 DNA reads as TGTGCCAGCAGTCCTACCGGGACACAAGAGACCCAGTACTTC. Protein product: CASSPTGTQETQYF. The chain carries TRBV6-5 and TRBJ2-5, with D perhaps TRBD1 (6 bases). Trimming pared 5 bases from V and 2 bases from J, leaving 12 bases between. CDR3 length: 14 amino acids. Germline loops: CDR1 MNHEY, CDR2 SVGAGI.